The entry below gives a single T cell receptor (beta chain) sequence along with its context. It lacks a known antigen. The entry originates in a study of CXCR3-negative and CXCR3-positive naive CD8 T cells (dated by TCRdb to 2018 to 2020). In the study overall: Some 150 million TRB reads were obtained in total, roughly 1.5 +/- 0.3 million reads per library. The diversity and physicochemical repertoire analyses included 11 donors pooled from two independent experiments. Naive subsets from 5 or 6 donors and memory cells from 3 donors were included in the TRBV-TRBJ cluster analysis.

The CDR3 contains 17 residues, cysteine and phenylalanine counted. No DNA accompanies this entry. Sequencing was carried out with a NextSeq 550. The Human TCR Profiling Kit (MiLaboratory) was used to prepare UMI-labeled 5' RACE TRB cDNA libraries. cDNA synthesis used the entire amount of extracted RNA, and PCR amplification then used the entire amount of cDNA produced. Libraries were prepared in parallel using an identical number of PCR cycles. Per the source publication's procedure: With a requirement of at least two reads per UMI, MIGEC and MiXCR extracted about 48,000 +/- 9,800 unique UMI-labeled TRB cDNA molecules per library. An average of approximately 40,000 +/- 10,000 functional in-frame TRB CDR3 nucleotide clonotypes without stop codons was found per library. Diversity metrics, including normalized Shannon-Wiener and Chao1, were computed in VDJtools after downsampling to 5000 UMI-labeled TRB molecules per sample. VDJtools was used to calculate clonotype-size-weighted physicochemical properties of the central five CDR3 residues, namely interaction energy, strength, volume and Kidera factor 4. With the reads reprocessed by TCRdb, a single entry stands for each CDR3 protein sequence and no DNA is reported. TCRdb, not the authors, supplied the V and J calls. This sample's table lists around 65,000 distinct CDR3 sequences. The ten largest clonotypes hold under 0.8% of the sample.

For each CD8+ T cell subset, flow sorting was done in triplicate, and 300,000 to 350,000 cells per subset went directly into RLT lysis buffer. Naive CD8+ T cells were defined stringently as CD45RO-CCR7+CD27+CD95- to exclude memory contaminants. Using standard density gradient centrifugation, peripheral blood mononuclear cells were isolated from buffy coats. A FACSAria III was used to flow-sort naive CXCR3-negative and CXCR3-positive CD8+ T cells. Total RNA was extracted from sorted cells using an RNeasy Mini Kit. The paper's findings and limits, for the study overall: TRB CDR3s from CXCR3-positive naive cells showed higher hydrophobicity (lower Kidera factor 4), lower energy, and higher strength and volume indices than CXCR3-negative naive cells. Repertoire diversity was comparably high in both naive subsets but much lower in memory CD8+ T cells. Because CXCR3 expression was partially decreased after cryopreservation, freshly isolated PBMCs were used for most assays. Within the same donor, TRBV-TRBJ usage looked similar between naive CXCR3-negative and CXCR3-positive cells, but memory cells had distinct patterns. Because surface CD5, which is linked to self-reactivity in mice, was comparable between the naive subsets, TCR interaction strength was also inferred from the physicochemical properties of TRB CDR3s.

The clonotype was recovered from a human donor in good health. Some clones in this sample may be carry-over from other donors' samples. Here the chain combines TRBV23-1 and TRBJ2-1; as DNA is missing, the TRBD1 call by TCRdb cannot be tested. TRBV23-1 is recorded as an ORF, its role being uncertain. The source material was naive CXCR3+ CD8+ T cells from blood. Sample cell subset or site, as interpreted from the label and publication: CD45RO-CCR7+CD27+CD95- naive CD8+ T cells expressing CXCR3 (TNR3+). The CDR3 protein is CASSQSIRGHSYNEQFF.